This T cell receptor (beta chain) emerged from a study of CD8 T cells in ankylosing spondylitis (dated by TCRdb to 2016 to 2017). About the full investigation: The study set out to find disease-linked TCR variants by profiling T cell receptor beta repertoires in ankylosing spondylitis patients and healthy donors. The full study cohort comprised around 23 ankylosing spondylitis patients and 85 to 120 healthy donors. Peripheral blood was sampled, and synovial fluid was additionally collected from ankylosing spondylitis patients.

Points the paper makes about the study in general: Blood from ankylosing spondylitis patients appeared to be characterized by a TCR beta motif composed of about eight highly homologous amino acid variants. The disease-linked clones were reported as significantly enriched in matched synovial fluid samples from ankylosing spondylitis patients. A CD8+ phenotype was shown by the disease-linked clones, which were found at relatively low frequencies in peripheral blood. Some motif variants had previously been reported in the synovial fluid and blood of reactive arthritis patients, which suggests shared mechanisms of disease initiation.

To note about this clonotype: No antigen is known for it. No much larger clonotype is one base removed from it; base qualities were not supplied.

Sequenced using an Illumina HiSeq 2500. Quantitative 5'-RACE with molecular barcodes was used to prepare TCR beta libraries. Per the original workflow: A new computational method, built on a probabilistic model of VDJ rearrangement, was used to identify disease-linked TCR variants. TCRdb reworked the public reads: Q25 trimming with fastp, MiXCR clone assembly, productive beta chains retained. All rows with the same CDR3 protein become a single entry with the most common DNA and genes. TCRdb, rather than the study authors, made the V and J calls. The sample has around 490,000 distinct CDR3 sequences on record, roughly 5.2% of them singletons. The ten largest account for 3% to 4% of the sample. Reading from cysteine to phenylalanine, the CDR3 counts 15 amino acids. Only CDR3 DNA is held: 45 bases, read in frame from base 1.

The chain was built from TRBV21-1 and TRBJ2-7; the DNA was not compared with TRBD2, the D call given in the table. TRBV21-1 is an annotated pseudogene. The sample consisted of blood, either unsorted or a sorted T cell fraction (not recorded which). This receptor was obtained from a male donor with ankylosing spondylitis. The sequenced DNA: TGTGCCAGCAGCAAAGCTAATAGCGGGAACTACGAGCAGTACTTC. This gives the protein CASSKANSGNYEQYF.